The 12 T cell receptor beta chains reported below all come from one sample, sequenced in a study of T cell responses to AZD1222 COVID-19 vaccine. Produced via immunoSEQ multiplex PCR; TCRdb's table is partial and in-frame only. The sample shows under 150,000 clones, approximately 90% of them seen only once. The material sequenced was peripheral blood, taken on day 0 of AZD1222 vaccination. The source is an adult in good health.

The J gene is TRBJ2-1, the V gene TRBV20-1; D may be TRBD1 or TRBD2 (5 bases each). V was shortened by 3 bases and J by 6 bases, with 6 bases between the two germline ends. The CDR3 runs to 11 residues. The germline V gene has CDR1 DFQATT and CDR2 SNEGSKA (reference sequence). The CDR3 reads CSARGVNEQFF. As DNA, the CDR3 is TGCAGTGCTAGGGGGGTCAATGAGCAGTTCTTC.

J is TRBJ1-4 and V is TRBV19; D call uncertain. CDR1 and CDR2 from the germline V gene are LNHDA and SQIVND (reference sequence). With 6 bases removed from V and 3 bases from J, the gap between germline ends came to 14 bases. The CDR3 runs 15 residues. For the CDR3, the DNA is TGTGCCAGTAGACCCCGGGCCCAGCCTAATGAAAAACTGTTTTTT. It is translated as CASRPRAQPNEKLFF.

The chain combines TRBV7-9 with TRBJ2-7; D uncertain. V was pared by 6 bases and J by 6 bases, with 15 bases between. This CDR3 is 13 amino acids long. CDR1 is SEHNR, CDR2 FQNEAQ, per germline (reference sequence). CDR3 sequence: CASSPALGFEQYF. The DNA for the CDR3 is TGTGCCAGCAGTCCCGCCCTTGGTTTCGAGCAGTACTTC.

V is TRBV24-1 and J is TRBJ2-1, with 14 bases lining up with TRBD2. Germline lookup yields CDR1 KGHDR and CDR2 SFDVKD. V dropped 10 bases and J dropped 7; count of bases not matched to a gene: 5. The CDR3 spans 14 residues. The CDR3 DNA sequence: TGTGCCACGGTTTGGACTAGCGGGAGGAATGAGCAGTTCTTC. It specifies CATVWTSGRNEQFF.

The count of this clone is one. The chain couples TRBV4-3 to TRBJ2-2; TRBD1 matches at 8 bases. This CDR3 has 17 residues. Unmatched junction bases numbered 4, after V lost 0 bases and J lost 1 base. In germline, CDR1 is LGHNA, CDR2 YSLEER. The CDR3 loop is CASSQDPGTGNTGELFF. As DNA, the CDR3 is TGCGCCAGCAGCCAAGATCCCGGGACAGGGAACACCGGGGAGCTGTTTTTT.

V and J are TRBV14 and TRBJ2-4; D is undetermined. The CDR3 totals 12 residues. V was pared by 0 bases and J by 9 bases, with 6 bases between. The germline CDR1 and CDR2 sequences are SGHDN and FVKESK. CDR3 loop: CASSQDLIIQYF. The DNA of the CDR3 is TGTGCCAGCAGCCAAGATTTGATCATTCAGTACTTC.

As concerns this clone: Because the CDR3's place on the DNA is in doubt, the DNA is left out and the CDR3 is given as listed by TCRdb. The chain joins TRBV9 to TRBJ2-7. CDR1 and CDR2 from the germline V gene are SGDLS and YYNGEE. Inclusive of both ends, the CDR3 amounts to 15 amino acids. CDR3: CASSADGLRAGEQYF.

The sample holds one count of this clone. The chain combines TRBV19 with TRBJ2-3, with unresolved D. V gave up 7 bases and J gave up 2 bases, with 19 bases separating them. The CDR3 consists of 16 residues. Germline CDR1 is LNHDA and CDR2 is SQIVND (reference sequence). Here the CDR3 reads CASNDFIRENTDTQYF. The CDR3 DNA reads TGTGCCAGTAATGACTTCATCCGTGAAAACACAGATACGCAGTATTTT.

V is TRBV2 and J is TRBJ1-2; 8 bases map to TRBD1. Germline CDR1 reads SNHLY; CDR2 reads FYNNEI. The CDR3 extends over 17 amino acids. Trimming cost V 8 bases and J 1 base; bases outside gene matches: 15. CDR3 residues: CASPTTTGDYVNYGYTF. CDR3 bases: TGTGCCAGCCCCACTACGACAGGGGACTACGTTAACTATGGCTACACCTTC.

This chain connects TRBV11-2 to TRBJ1-2; the match to TRBD1 covers 11 bases. J lost 7 bases, V lost 5 bases, and 9 bases had no gene match. Per the germline V gene, CDR1 is SGHAT and CDR2 is FQNNGV. The CDR3 covers 15 residues. CDR3 nucleotide sequence: TGTGCCAGCAGCCGCGGGACAGGGGGAATATTTGGCTACACCTTC. The encoded protein is CASSRGTGGIFGYTF.

To note about this clone: Different DNA sequences within this sample yield the same CDR3. This chain uses TRBV7-3 with TRBJ2-1; TRBD2 matches at 7 bases. The length of the CDR3 is 14 residues. With V trimmed by 0 bases and J by 4 bases, 0 bases remained unmatched. CDR1 is SGHTA and CDR2 is FQGTGA in the germline V gene. CDR3 coding DNA: TGTGCCAGCAGCTTAACGGGGGGGTACAATGAGCAGTTCTTC. It is translated as CASSLTGGYNEQFF.

This chain joins TRBV24-1 and TRBJ1-2; 7 bases match TRBD1. Per germline, CDR1 KGHDR and CDR2 SFDVKD. Trimming took 4 bases from V and 5 from J; bases not matched to a gene: 12. The CDR3 is 16 residues long. The CDR3 nucleotides read TGTGCCACCAGTGAACCGCTTCGACAGGGCCGATATGGCTACACCTTC. It yields the protein CATSEPLRQGRYGYTF.